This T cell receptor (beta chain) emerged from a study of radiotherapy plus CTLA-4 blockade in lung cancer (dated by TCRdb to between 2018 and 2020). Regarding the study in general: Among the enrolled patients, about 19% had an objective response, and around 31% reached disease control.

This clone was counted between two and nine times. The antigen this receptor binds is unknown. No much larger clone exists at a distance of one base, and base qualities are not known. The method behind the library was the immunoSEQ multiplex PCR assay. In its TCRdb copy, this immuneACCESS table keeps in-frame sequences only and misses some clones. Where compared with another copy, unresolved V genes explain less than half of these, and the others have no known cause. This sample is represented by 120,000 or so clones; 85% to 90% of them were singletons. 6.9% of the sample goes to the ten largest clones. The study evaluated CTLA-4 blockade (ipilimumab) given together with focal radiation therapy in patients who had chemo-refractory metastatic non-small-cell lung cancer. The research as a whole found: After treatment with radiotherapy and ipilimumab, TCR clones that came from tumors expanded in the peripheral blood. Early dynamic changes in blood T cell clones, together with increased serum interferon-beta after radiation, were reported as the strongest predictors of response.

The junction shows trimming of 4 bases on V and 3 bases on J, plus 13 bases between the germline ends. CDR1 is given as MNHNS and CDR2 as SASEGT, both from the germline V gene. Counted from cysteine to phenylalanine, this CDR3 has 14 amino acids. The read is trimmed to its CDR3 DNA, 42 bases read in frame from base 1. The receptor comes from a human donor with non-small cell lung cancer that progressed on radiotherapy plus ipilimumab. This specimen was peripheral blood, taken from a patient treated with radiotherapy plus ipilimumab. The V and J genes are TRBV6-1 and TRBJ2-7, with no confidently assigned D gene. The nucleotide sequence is TGTGCCAGCAGTGCCTCTCGGTGGTTCTACGAGCAGTACTTC. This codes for CASSASRWFYEQYF.